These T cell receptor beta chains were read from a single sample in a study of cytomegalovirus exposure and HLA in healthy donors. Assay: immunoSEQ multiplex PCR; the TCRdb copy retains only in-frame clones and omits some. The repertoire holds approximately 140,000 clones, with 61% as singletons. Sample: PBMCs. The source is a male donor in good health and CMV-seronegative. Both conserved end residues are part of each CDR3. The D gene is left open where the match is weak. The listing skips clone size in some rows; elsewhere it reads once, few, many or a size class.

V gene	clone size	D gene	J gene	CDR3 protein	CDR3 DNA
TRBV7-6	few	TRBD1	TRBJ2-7	CASSATDRVSYEQYF	TGTGCCAGCAGCGCCACGGACAGGGTTTCCTACGAGCAGTACTTC
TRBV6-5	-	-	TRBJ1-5	CASSAGTLGQPQHF	TGTGCCAGCAGTGCCGGGACACTGGGTCAGCCCCAGCATTTT
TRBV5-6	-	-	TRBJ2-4	CASSFSGPIAKNIQYF	TGTGCCAGCAGCTTTTCAGGTCCCATAGCCAAAAACATTCAGTACTTC
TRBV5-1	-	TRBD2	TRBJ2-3	CASSRTSGEDTQYF	TGCGCCAGCAGCCGGACTAGCGGGGAAGATACGCAGTATTTT
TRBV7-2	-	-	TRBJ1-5	CASSLSGGGNQPQHF	TGTGCCAGCAGCTTAAGTGGGGGAGGAAATCAGCCCCAGCATTTT
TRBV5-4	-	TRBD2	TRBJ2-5	CASSGETPGASGGTLKTQYF	TGTGCCAGCAGCGGGGAGACCCCGGGGGCTAGCGGGGGGACTCTGAAGACCCAGTACTTC
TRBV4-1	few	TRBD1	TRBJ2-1	CASSQDPQGMNEQFF	TGCGCCAGCAGCCAAGACCCACAGGGGATGAATGAGCAGTTCTTC
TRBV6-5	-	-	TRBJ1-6	CASSYAGNSPLHF	TGTGCCAGCAGTTACGCAGGGAATTCACCCCTCCACTTT
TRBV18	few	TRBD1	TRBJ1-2	CASSPEGADGYTF	TGTGCCAGCTCACCTGAGGGGGCAGATGGCTACACCTTC
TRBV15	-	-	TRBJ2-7	CATSRAVSGPYEQYF	TGTGCCACCAGCAGAGCCGTTTCAGGGCCCTACGAGCAGTACTTC
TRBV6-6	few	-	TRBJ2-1	CASRRTDYNEQFF	TGTGCCAGCAGGAGGACAGACTACAATGAGCAGTTCTTC
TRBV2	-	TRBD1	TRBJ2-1	CASSARPKDRGDASYNEQFF	TGTGCCAGCAGTGCCAGACCTAAAGACAGGGGAGATGCGTCCTACAATGAGCAGTTCTTC
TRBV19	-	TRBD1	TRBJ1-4	CASQGDTNEKLFF	TGTGCCTCCCAGGGGGACACTAATGAAAAACTGTTTTTT
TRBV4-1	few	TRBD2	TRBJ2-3	CASSQTPAGGPKDTQYF	TGCGCCAGCAGCCAGACCCCCGCGGGGGGGCCTAAAGATACGCAGTATTTT
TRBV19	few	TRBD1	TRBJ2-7	CASSTGTGCEQYF	TGTGCCAGTAGTACCGGGACAGGGTGCGAGCAGTACTTC
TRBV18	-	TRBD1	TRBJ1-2	CASSPPRTGVPYGYTF	TGTGCCAGCTCACCACCGCGGACAGGGGTCCCCTATGGCTACACCTTC
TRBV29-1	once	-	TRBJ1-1	CSSQGTEAFF	TGCAGCTCACAGGGCACTGAAGCTTTCTTT
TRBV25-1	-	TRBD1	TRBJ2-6	CASSLWTGSGANVLTF	TGTGCCAGCAGTCTGTGGACAGGGTCTGGGGCCAACGTCCTGACTTTC
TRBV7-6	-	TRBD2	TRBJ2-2	CASSLAGTTNTGELFF	TGTGCCAGCAGCTTAGCCGGGACTACGAACACCGGGGAGCTGTTTTTT
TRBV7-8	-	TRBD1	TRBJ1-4	CASSLGQDRGSPTNEKLFF	TGTGCCAGCAGCTTAGGTCAGGACAGGGGTTCCCCAACTAATGAAAAACTGTTTTTT
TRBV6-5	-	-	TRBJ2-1	CASSPSRGLGEQFF	TGTGCCAGCAGTCCCAGCAGGGGCCTCGGTGAGCAGTTCTTC
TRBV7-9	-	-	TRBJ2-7	CASSYPDYPNEQYF	TGTGCCAGCAGCTACCCGGACTACCCCAACGAGCAGTACTTC
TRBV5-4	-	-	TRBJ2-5	CASSFTGQETQYF	TGTGCCAGCAGCTTCACAGGCCAAGAGACCCAGTACTTC
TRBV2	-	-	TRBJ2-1	CASSPDSSEQFF	TGTGCCAGCAGTCCGGACAGTAGCGAGCAGTTCTTC
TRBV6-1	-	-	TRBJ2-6	CASRPGSGANVLTF	TGTGCCAGCAGGCCAGGGTCTGGGGCCAACGTCCTGACTTTC
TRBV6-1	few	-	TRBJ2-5	CASSEAYDWEQYF	TGTGCCAGCAGTGAAGCTTATGACTGGGAGCAGTACTTC
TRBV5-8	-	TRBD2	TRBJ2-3	CASSPSGGPGTDTQYF	TGTGCCAGCAGCCCCTCGGGGGGGCCGGGCACAGATACGCAGTATTTT
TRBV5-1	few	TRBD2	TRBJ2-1	CASSSAGGGASNEQFF	TGCGCCAGCAGCTCCGCGGGCGGGGGGGCCTCCAATGAGCAGTTCTTC
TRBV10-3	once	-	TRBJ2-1	CAISRSSGEQFF	TGTGCCATCAGCAGGTCGTCAGGTGAGCAGTTCTTC
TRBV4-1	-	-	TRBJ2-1	CASSRYGTPDNEQFF	TGCGCCAGCAGCCGGTACGGGACACCTGACAATGAGCAGTTCTTC
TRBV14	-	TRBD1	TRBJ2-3	CASSQRDRSSTDTQYF	TGTGCCAGCAGCCAACGGGACAGATCTAGCACAGATACGCAGTATTTT
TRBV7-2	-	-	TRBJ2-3	CASSWTVGTDTQYF	TGTGCCAGCAGCTGGACAGTGGGCACAGATACGCAGTATTTT
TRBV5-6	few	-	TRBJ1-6	CASSMNPQRGSYNSPLHF	TGTGCCAGCAGCATGAACCCCCAGCGGGGGTCCTATAATTCACCCCTCCACTTT
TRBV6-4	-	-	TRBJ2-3	CASSDSYRTDTQYF	TGTGCCAGCAGTGACTCTTACCGGACAGATACGCAGTATTTT
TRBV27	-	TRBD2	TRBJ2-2	CASSFGGGAWSGELFF	TGTGCCAGCAGTTTTGGCGGGGGGGCGTGGTCCGGGGAGCTGTTTTTT
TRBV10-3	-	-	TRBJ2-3	CAIDIGVGSTDTQYF	TGTGCCATAGACATCGGGGTTGGTAGCACAGATACGCAGTATTTT
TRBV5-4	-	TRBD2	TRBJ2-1	CASSSGTSGGALYEQFF	TGTGCCAGCAGCTCCGGGACTAGCGGGGGGGCGTTATATGAGCAGTTCTTC
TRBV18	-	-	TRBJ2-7	CASSPVSGQTYEQYF	TGTGCCAGCTCACCGGTGTCGGGACAAACCTACGAGCAGTACTTC
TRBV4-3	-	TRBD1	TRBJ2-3	CASSHLNPGQGTDTQYF	TGCGCCAGCAGCCACCTAAATCCGGGACAGGGCACAGATACGCAGTATTTT
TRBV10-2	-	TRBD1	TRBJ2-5	CASSLHRGNVRLSQETQYF	TGCGCCTCCAGCCTACACAGGGGGAACGTAAGGCTCTCCCAAGAGACCCAGTACTTC
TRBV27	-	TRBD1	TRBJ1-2	CASRMAGTGGGYTF	TGTGCCAGCAGGATGGCCGGGACAGGAGGTGGCTACACCTTC
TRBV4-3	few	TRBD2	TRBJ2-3	CASSQEAGADTQYF	TGCGCCAGCAGCCAAGAAGCGGGGGCAGATACGCAGTATTTT
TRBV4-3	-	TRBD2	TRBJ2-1	CASSQEVASGGVGEQFF	TGCGCCAGCAGCCAAGAAGTGGCTAGCGGGGGAGTGGGTGAGCAGTTCTTC
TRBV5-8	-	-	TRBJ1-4	CASSRLLDSHNEKLFF	TGTGCCAGCAGCCGACTCCTGGACAGCCATAATGAAAAACTGTTTTTT
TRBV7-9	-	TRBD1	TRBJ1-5	CASSGTGGGNQPQHF	TGTGCCAGCAGCGGGACAGGGGGAGGAAATCAGCCCCAGCATTTT
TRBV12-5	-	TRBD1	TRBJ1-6	CASGPEPGQLPSSPLHF	TGTGCTAGTGGTCCAGAGCCGGGACAGCTTCCTTCTTCACCCCTCCACTTT
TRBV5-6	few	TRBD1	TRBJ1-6	CASSLDQGAESPLHF	TGTGCCAGCAGCTTGGATCAGGGGGCAGAGTCACCCCTCCACTTT
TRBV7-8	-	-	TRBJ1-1	CASSLSGVGTEAFF	TGTGCCAGCAGCTTATCGGGGGTGGGGACTGAAGCTTTCTTT
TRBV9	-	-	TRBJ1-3	CASSVAAGARNTIYF	TGTGCCAGCAGCGTAGCGGCAGGGGCCAGAAACACCATATATTTT
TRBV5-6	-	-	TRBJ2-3	CASSLRTALTDTQYF	TGTGCCAGCAGCTTGCGGACAGCCCTTACAGATACGCAGTATTTT
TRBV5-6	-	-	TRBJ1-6	CASSLRIHRDNSPLHF	TGTGCCAGCAGCTTGCGCATTCACAGGGATAATTCACCCCTCCACTTT
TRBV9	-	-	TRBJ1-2	CASSVGGGNCGYTF	TGTGCCAGCAGCGTAGGTGGAGGGAACTGTGGCTACACCTTC
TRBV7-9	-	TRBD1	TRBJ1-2	CASSLGQSANYGYTF	TGTGCCAGCAGCCTGGGACAGTCTGCTAACTATGGCTACACCTTC